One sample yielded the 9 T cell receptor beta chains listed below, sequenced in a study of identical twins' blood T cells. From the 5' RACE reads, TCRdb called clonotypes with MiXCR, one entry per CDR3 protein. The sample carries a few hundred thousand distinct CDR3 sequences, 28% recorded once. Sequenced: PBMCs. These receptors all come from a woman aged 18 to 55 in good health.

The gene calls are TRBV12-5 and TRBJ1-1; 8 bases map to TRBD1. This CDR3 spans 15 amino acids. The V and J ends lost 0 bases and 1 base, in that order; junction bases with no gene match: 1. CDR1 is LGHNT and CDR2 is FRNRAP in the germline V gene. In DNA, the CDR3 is TGTGCTAGTGGTTTGGTACAGGGGGGGAACACTGAAGCTTTCTTT. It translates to CASGLVQGGNTEAFF. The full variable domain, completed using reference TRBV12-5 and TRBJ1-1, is DARVTQTPRHKVTEMGQEVTMRCQPILGHNTVFWYRQTMMQGLELLAYFRNRAPLDDSGMPKDRFSAEMPDATLATLKIQPSEPRDSAVYFCASGLVQGGNTEAFFGQGTRLTVV.

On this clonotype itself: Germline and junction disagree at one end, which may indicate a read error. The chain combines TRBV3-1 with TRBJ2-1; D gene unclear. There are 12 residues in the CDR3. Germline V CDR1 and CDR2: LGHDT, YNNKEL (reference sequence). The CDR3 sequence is CASSQSYDEQFF. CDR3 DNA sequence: TGTGCCAGCAGCCAGAGCTACGATGAGCAGTTCTTC.

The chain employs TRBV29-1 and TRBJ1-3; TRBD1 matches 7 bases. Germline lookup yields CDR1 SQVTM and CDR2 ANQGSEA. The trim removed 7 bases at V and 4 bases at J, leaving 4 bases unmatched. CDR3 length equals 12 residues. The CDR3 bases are TGCAGCGGGGGACAGAGGGGAAACACCATATATTTT. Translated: CSGGQRGNTIYF.

For the CDR3, the DNA is TGTGCCAGCAGCTTAAAGGGGACGGCAGGGTGGTCGCGGACTGAAGCTTTCTTT. Translating it yields CASSLKGTAGWSRTEAFF. The V gene is TRBV11-2, the J gene TRBJ1-1; weak D call: TRBD1 (5 bases). Germline V gene data show CDR1 as SGHAT and CDR2 as FQNNGV. This CDR3 is built from 18 residues. V lost 2 bases and J lost 5, with 24 bases in between.

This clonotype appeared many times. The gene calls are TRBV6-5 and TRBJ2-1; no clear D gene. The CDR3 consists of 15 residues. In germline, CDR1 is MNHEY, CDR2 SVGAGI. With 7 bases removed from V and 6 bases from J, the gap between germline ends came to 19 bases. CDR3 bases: TGTGCCAGCAAGGCAGCCGCTAATAGGGTCAATGAGCAGTTCTTC. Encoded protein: CASKAAANRVNEQFF.

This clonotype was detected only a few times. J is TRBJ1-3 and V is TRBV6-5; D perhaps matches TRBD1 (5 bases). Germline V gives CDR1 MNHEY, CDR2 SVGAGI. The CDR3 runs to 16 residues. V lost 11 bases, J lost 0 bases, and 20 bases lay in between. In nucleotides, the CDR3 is TGTGCCGGCTCTCGAGGGGCGAAACCCTCTGGAAACACCATATATTTT. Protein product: CAGSRGAKPSGNTIYF.

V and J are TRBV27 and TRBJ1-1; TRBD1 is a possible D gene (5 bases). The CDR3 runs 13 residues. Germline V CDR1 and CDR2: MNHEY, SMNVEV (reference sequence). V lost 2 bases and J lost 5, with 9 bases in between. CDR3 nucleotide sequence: TGTGCCAGCAGTTTACGGGGCTGGACTGAAGCTTTCTTT. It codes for CASSLRGWTEAFF.

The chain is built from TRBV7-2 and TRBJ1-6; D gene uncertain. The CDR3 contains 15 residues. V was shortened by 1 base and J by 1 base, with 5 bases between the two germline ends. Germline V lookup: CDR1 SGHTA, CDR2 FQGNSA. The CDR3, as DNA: TGTGCCAGCAGCTTAGGGAGGTCCTATAATTCACCCCTCCACTTT. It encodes CASSLGRSYNSPLHF.

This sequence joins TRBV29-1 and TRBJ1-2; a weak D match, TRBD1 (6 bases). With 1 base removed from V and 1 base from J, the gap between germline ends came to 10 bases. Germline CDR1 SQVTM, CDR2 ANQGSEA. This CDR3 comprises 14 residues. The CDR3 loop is CSVEAQGHNYGYTF. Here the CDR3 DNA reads TGCAGCGTTGAAGCTCAGGGACATAACTATGGCTACACCTTC.